The entry that follows covers one TCR beta chain sequence. These data come from a study of blood T cell repertoires in COVID-19. Trimming removed 6 bases from V and 8 bases from J; junction bases left unmatched: 9. Germline lookup yields CDR1 SGHTA and CDR2 FQGNSA. The CDR3 consists of 15 residues. The repertoire was sequenced with immunoSEQ multiplex PCR; TCRdb's copy has only in-frame clones and lacks some. The repertoire includes 62,000 or so clones, around 76% of them detected once, and approximately 5.1% sits in the top ten. Input material: peripheral blood. The chain combines TRBV7-2 with TRBJ2-3, with 12 bases fitting TRBD2. The TCR sequence derives from a human donor in a cohort sampled during active COVID-19. CDR3 amino acids: CASSSLAGGHATQYF. The CDR3 DNA sequence: TGTGCCAGCAGTTCCCTAGCGGGGGGGCACGCTACGCAGTATTTT.